This is a list of T cell receptor beta chains from one sample in a study of PD-1 blockade in classical Hodgkin lymphoma. Sequencing was performed with immunoSEQ multiplex PCR; in TCRdb, only in-frame clones are kept and a portion is missing. The data contain tens of thousands of clones, roughly 73% of them singletons. Sequencing used peripheral blood mononuclear cells (PBMCs), obtained at baseline. These receptors all stem from a human donor with classical Hodgkin lymphoma. CDR3s include the opening cysteine and the closing phenylalanine or tryptophan. The D gene is left open where the match is weak. A clone size is listed for some rows: how often the clone was seen (once, few, many), or a class if it is expanded.

v_gene	j_gene	len	abundance	d_gene	CDR3nt	CDR3aa
TRBV9	TRBJ2-3	13	-	-	TGTGCCAGCAGCGGGACAGCCACAGATACGCAGTATTTT	CASSGTATDTQYF
TRBV19	TRBJ1-1	13	-	-	TGTGCCAGTAGTATACGAGTCTGGGGTGAAGCTTTCTTT	CASSIRVWGEAFF
TRBV29-1	TRBJ1-5	13	-	TRBD1	TGCAGCGTGGGAACAGGGGAAGATGGGCCCCAGCATTTT	CSVGTGEDGPQHF
TRBV6-5	TRBJ2-2	16	-	TRBD2	TGTGCCAGCAGTTACCCACGGGGGGGGGAGGCCGGGGAGCTGTTTTTT	CASSYPRGGEAGELFF
TRBV7-9	TRBJ1-1	13	-	TRBD1	TGTGCCAGCACCATTGACAGGGACACTGAAGCTTTCTTT	CASTIDRDTEAFF
TRBV6-5	TRBJ2-7	16	-	TRBD1	TGTGCCAGCAGTTACTCGATAGGACAGGACACCTACGAGCAGTACTTC	CASSYSIGQDTYEQYF
TRBV7-2	TRBJ2-1	15	once	TRBD1	TGTGCCAGCAGCTTAGCGGGGACAGGGGACAATGAGCAGTTCTTC	CASSLAGTGDNEQFF
TRBV5-8	TRBJ2-5	17	-	TRBD2	TGTGCCAGCAGCTTGGCCGGGGTAGCGGGGGAACAAGAGACCCAGTACTTC	CASSLAGVAGEQETQYF
TRBV27	TRBJ2-7	13	medium-sized	TRBD1	TGTGCCAGCAGCTTCAACAGGGGATACGAGCAGTACTTC	CASSFNRGYEQYF
TRBV6-1	TRBJ2-7	13	once	-	TGTGCCAGCTCAAAGAATGGGCTTTACGAGCAGTACTTC	CASSKNGLYEQYF
TRBV6-5	TRBJ2-1	13	-	TRBD1	TGTGCCACCGGGGACAGAAACTACAATGAGCAGTTCTTC	CATGDRNYNEQFF
TRBV7-2	TRBJ2-1	19	-	TRBD2	TGTGCCAGCAGCTCCCCGGGACTAGCGGGGGGGCCGTCCTACAATGAGCAGTTCTTC	CASSSPGLAGGPSYNEQFF
TRBV27	TRBJ2-3	14	-	-	TGTGCCAGCAGTTTAGCTCAGGCCACAGATACGCAGTATTTT	CASSLAQATDTQYF
TRBV10-3	TRBJ2-1	16	-	TRBD1	TGTGCCATCAGTGACCCCGGGACAGGGGGCGGCAATGAGCAGTTCTTC	CAISDPGTGGGNEQFF
TRBV28	TRBJ1-2	13	-	-	TGTGCCAGCAGGTCGACATCTAACTATGGCTACACCTTC	CASRSTSNYGYTF
TRBV27	TRBJ2-3	18	once	TRBD2	TGTGCCAGCAGTCCCCTCGGACTAGCGGGGGGCTCACGAGATACGCAGTATTTT	CASSPLGLAGGSRDTQYF
TRBV7-2	TRBJ1-6	18	-	TRBD1	TGTGCCAGCAGCTTAGTTGTTGGCAGGGGGATATATAATTCACCCCTCCACTTT	CASSLVVGRGIYNSPLHF
TRBV7-3	TRBJ2-1	15	few	-	TGTGCCAGCAGCTTAAGCAGGGTAATCTACAATGAGCAGTTCTTC	CASSLSRVIYNEQFF
TRBV5-1	TRBJ2-3	15	-	TRBD1	TGCGCCAGCAGCCCCGGGGACAGGAGCACAGATACGCAGTATTTT	CASSPGDRSTDTQYF
TRBV7-9	TRBJ2-3	13	-	TRBD2	TGTGCCGGGCGTTCGGGGGGGCGGAATACGCAGTATTTT	CAGRSGGRNTQYF
TRBV5-6	TRBJ1-2	13	-	TRBD1	TGTGCCAGCAGCGCAGACAGGGGTTATGGCTACACCTTC	CASSADRGYGYTF
TRBV11-2	TRBJ2-7	13	-	-	TGTGCCAGCAGCTCCCTCCTTCCTTACGAGCAGTACTTC	CASSSLLPYEQYF
TRBV5-4	TRBJ1-2	13	-	-	TGTGCCAGCAGCTTGTTCCCTAACTATGGCTACACCTTC	CASSLFPNYGYTF
TRBV5-1	TRBJ2-6	18	-	TRBD1	TGCGCCAGCAGCCCGTTGGACAGGTACTATTCTGGGGCCAACGTCCTGACTTTC	CASSPLDRYYSGANVLTF
TRBV5-4	TRBJ2-7	14	-	-	TGTGCCAGCAGCTCCGCACGTTCCTCCTACGAGCAGTACTTC	CASSSARSSYEQYF
TRBV19	TRBJ2-1	14	-	-	TGTGCCAGTAGTAAGGAACTAGCAGGGCATGAGCAGTTCTTC	CASSKELAGHEQFF
TRBV18	TRBJ2-3	16	-	-	TGTGCCAGCTCACCGAGTAGCGGTATTGGATCAGATACGCAGTATTTT	CASSPSSGIGSDTQYF
TRBV18	TRBJ2-7	11	-	-	TGTGCCAGCTCACCAAGCGCCGAGCAGTACTTC	CASSPSAEQYF
TRBV5-4	TRBJ2-3	20	-	TRBD2	TGTGCCAGCAGCCCCGTTACTAGCGGGGTTCCCCTAGCAGGAGCAGATACGCAGTATTTT	CASSPVTSGVPLAGADTQYF
TRBV5-5	TRBJ1-4	16	once	TRBD1	TGTGCCAGCAGACTGGACAGGGAGGCAACTAATGAAAAACTGTTTTTT	CASRLDREATNEKLFF
TRBV5-1	TRBJ1-1	14	-	-	TGCGCCAGCAGCTTCGCCAGACTGAACACTGAAGCTTTCTTT	CASSFARLNTEAFF
TRBV5-6	TRBJ1-2	17	-	TRBD1	TGTGCCAGCAGCTTTTTCTCTTCCCCGGACAGGTACTATGGCTACACCTTC	CASSFFSSPDRYYGYTF
TRBV10-2	TRBJ1-5	16	-	-	TGCGCCAGCAGTCTGAACCGTCCAGGCAACAATCAGCCCCAGCATTTT	CASSLNRPGNNQPQHF
TRBV4-1	TRBJ2-7	15	-	TRBD1	TGCGCCAGCAGCCAAGGGCAGGGGGCGGGATACGAGCAGTACTTC	CASSQGQGAGYEQYF
TRBV7-8	TRBJ1-5	15	once	TRBD1	TGTGCCAGCAGCGTCGGACAGGCCCTGGGGCAGCCCCAGCATTTT	CASSVGQALGQPQHF
TRBV11-2	TRBJ2-7	15	-	-	TGTGCCAGCAGCTTAGAAGGGAGACATAGCTACGAGCAGTACTTC	CASSLEGRHSYEQYF
TRBV10-3	TRBJ2-5	12	-	-	TGTGCCATCAGTGAATACCAAGAGACCCAGTACTTC	CAISEYQETQYF
TRBV14	TRBJ2-7	12	-	-	TGTGCCAGCAGCCAAGACGGATACGAGCAGTACTTC	CASSQDGYEQYF
TRBV6-6	TRBJ2-5	11	-	-	TGTGCCAGCAGTTACTCTCAGACCCAGTACTTC	CASSYSQTQYF
TRBV5-1	TRBJ1-2	16	-	TRBD1	TGCGCCAGCAGACAAGACCGGGACAGGGCGAACTATGGCTACACCTTC	CASRQDRDRANYGYTF